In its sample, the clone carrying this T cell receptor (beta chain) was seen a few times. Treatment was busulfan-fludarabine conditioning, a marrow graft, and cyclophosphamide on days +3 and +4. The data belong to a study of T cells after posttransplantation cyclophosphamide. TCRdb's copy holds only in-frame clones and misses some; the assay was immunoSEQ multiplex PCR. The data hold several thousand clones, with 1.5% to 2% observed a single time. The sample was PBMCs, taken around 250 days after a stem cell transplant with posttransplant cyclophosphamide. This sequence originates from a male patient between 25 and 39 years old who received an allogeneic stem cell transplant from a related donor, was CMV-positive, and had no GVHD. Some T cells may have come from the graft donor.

The DNA for the CDR3 is TGTGCCAGCAGAAGAACAGGCGGAAACACCATATATTTT. The encoded protein is CASRRTGGNTIYF. V and J are TRBV14 and TRBJ1-3; perhaps TRBD1 as D (5 bases). Trimming left V 6 bases short and J 4 bases short, with 10 bases between. The CDR3 spans 13 residues. Germline CDR1 reads SGHDN; CDR2 reads FVKESK.